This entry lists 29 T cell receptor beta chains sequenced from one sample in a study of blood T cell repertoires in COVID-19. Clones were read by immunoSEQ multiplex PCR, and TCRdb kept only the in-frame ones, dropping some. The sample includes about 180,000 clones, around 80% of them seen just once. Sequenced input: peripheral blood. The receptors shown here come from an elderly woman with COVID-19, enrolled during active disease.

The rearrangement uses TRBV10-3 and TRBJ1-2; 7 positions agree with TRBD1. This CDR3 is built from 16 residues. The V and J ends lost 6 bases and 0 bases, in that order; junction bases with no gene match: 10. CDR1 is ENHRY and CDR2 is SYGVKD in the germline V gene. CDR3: CAIRDPGQLANYGYTF. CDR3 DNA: TGTGCCATCAGAGACCCGGGACAGTTAGCTAACTATGGCTACACCTTC.

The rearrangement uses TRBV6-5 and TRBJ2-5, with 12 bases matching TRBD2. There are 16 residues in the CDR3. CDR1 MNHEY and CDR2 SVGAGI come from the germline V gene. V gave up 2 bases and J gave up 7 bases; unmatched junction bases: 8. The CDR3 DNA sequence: TGTGCCAGCAGTTACATGACTAGCGGGGGCGAAGGGACCCAGTACTTC. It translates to CASSYMTSGGEGTQYF.

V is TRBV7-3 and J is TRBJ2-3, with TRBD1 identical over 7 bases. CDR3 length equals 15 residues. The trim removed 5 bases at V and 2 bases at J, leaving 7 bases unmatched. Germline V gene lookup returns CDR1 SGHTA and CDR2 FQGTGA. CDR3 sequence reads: CASSPGTAATDTQYF. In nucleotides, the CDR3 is TGTGCCAGCAGCCCGGGGACAGCAGCCACAGATACGCAGTATTTT.

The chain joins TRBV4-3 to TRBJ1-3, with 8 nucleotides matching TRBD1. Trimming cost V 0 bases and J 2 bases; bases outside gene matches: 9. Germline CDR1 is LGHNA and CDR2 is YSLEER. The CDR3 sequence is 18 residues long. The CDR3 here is CASSQEVTPTGAGNTIYF. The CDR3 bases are TGCGCCAGCAGCCAAGAGGTCACTCCGACAGGGGCTGGAAACACCATATATTTT.

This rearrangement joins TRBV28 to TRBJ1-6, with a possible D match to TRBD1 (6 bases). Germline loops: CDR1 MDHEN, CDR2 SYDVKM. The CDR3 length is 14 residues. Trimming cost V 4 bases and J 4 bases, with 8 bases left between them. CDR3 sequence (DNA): TGTGCCAGCAGTTCAGACAGGTATAATTCACCCCTCCACTTT. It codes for CASSSDRYNSPLHF.

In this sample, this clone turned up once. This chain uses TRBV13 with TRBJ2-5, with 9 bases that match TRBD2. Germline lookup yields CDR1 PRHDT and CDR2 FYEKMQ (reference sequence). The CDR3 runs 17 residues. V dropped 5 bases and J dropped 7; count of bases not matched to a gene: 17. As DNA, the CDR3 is TGTGCCAGCAGCCTTCGGGGTAGCGGGGGAATCAAAGGGACCCAGTACTTC. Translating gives CASSLRGSGGIKGTQYF.

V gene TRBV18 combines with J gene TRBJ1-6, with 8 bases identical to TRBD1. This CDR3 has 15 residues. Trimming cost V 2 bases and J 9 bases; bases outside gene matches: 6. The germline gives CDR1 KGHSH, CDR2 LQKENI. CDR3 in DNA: TGTGCCAGCTCACCATCAGGGGGCTTTGGTTCACCCCTCCACTTT. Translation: CASSPSGGFGSPLHF.

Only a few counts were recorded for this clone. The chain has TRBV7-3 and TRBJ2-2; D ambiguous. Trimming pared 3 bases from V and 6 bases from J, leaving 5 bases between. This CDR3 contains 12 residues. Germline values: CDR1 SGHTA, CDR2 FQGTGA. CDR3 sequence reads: CASSFIPGELFF. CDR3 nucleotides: TGTGCCAGCAGCTTCATTCCCGGGGAGCTGTTTTTT. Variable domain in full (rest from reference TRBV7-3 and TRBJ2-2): GAGVSQTPSNKVTEKGKYVELRCDPISGHTALYWYRQSLGQGPEFLIYFQGTGAADDSGLPNDRFFAVRPEGSVSTLKIQRTERGDSAVYLCASSFIPGELFFGEGSRLTVL.

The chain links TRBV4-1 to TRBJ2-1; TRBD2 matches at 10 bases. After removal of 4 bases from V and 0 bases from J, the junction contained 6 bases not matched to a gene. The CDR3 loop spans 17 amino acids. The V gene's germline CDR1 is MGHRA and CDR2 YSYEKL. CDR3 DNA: TGCGCCAGCAGCCGCGGACTAGCGGCGAGCTCCTACAATGAGCAGTTCTTC. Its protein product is CASSRGLAASSYNEQFF.

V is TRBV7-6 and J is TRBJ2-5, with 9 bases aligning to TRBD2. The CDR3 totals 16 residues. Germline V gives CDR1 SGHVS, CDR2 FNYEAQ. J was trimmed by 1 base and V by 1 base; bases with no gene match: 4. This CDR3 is CASSLGLAGIQETQYF. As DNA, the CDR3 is TGTGCCAGCAGCTTAGGGCTAGCGGGGATCCAAGAGACCCAGTACTTC.

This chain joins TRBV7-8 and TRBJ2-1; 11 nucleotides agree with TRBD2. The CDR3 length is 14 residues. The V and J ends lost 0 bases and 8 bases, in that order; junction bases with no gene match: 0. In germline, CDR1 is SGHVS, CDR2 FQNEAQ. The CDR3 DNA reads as TGTGCCAGCAGCTTAGCGGGACTAGCGGATGAGCAGTTCTTC. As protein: CASSLAGLADEQFF. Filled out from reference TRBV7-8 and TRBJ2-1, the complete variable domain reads GAGVSQSPRYKVAKRGQDVALRCDPISGHVSLFWYQQALGQGPEFLTYFQNEAQLDKSGLPSDRFFAERPEGSVSTLKIQRTQQEDSAVYLCASSLAGLADEQFFGPGTRLTVL.

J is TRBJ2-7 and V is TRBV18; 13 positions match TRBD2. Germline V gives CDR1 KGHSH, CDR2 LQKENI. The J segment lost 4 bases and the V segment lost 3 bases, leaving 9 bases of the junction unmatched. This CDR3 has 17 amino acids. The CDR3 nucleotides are TGTGCCAGCTCACCGACAAAAGGGACTAGCGGGGTATACGAGCAGTACTTC. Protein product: CASSPTKGTSGVYEQYF.

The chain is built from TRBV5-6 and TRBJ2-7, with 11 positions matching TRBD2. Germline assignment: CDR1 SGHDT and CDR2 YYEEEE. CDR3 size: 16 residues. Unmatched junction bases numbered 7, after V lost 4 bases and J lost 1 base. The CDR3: CASSNIAGGPSYEQYF. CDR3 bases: TGTGCCAGCAGCAATATAGCGGGAGGGCCTTCCTACGAGCAGTACTTC.

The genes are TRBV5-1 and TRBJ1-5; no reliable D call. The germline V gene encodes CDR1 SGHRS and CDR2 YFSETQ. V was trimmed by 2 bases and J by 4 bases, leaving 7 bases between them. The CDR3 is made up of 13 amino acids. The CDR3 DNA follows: TGCGCCAGCAGCTTTGCGCCTAATCAGCCCCAGCATTTT. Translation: CASSFAPNQPQHF.

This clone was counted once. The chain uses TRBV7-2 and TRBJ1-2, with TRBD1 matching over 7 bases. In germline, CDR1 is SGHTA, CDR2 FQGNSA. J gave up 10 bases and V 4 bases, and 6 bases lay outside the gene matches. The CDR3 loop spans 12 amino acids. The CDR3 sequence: CASSSLTGPYTF. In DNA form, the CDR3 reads TGTGCCAGCAGCTCGCTGACAGGGCCCTACACCTTC.

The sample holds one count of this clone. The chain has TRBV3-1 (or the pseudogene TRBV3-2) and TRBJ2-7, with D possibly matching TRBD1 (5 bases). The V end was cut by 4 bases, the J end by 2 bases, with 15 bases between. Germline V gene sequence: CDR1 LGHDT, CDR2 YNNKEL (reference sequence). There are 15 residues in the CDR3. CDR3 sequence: CASSRMPGPAYEQYF. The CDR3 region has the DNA TGTGCCAGCAGCCGAATGCCAGGGCCTGCCTACGAGCAGTACTTC.

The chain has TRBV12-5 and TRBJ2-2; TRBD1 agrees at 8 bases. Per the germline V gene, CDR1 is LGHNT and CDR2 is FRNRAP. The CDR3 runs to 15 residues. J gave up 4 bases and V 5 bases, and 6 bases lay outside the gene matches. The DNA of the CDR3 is TGTGCTAGTGGTCCAGGACAGGGTGGCACCGGGGAGCTGTTTTTT. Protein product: CASGPGQGGTGELFF.

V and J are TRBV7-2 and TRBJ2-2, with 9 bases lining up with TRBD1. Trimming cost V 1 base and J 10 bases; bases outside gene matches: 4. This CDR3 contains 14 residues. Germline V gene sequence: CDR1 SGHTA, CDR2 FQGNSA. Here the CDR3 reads CASSLVQGAEELFF. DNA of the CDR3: TGTGCCAGCAGCTTAGTACAGGGGGCGGAGGAGCTGTTTTTT.

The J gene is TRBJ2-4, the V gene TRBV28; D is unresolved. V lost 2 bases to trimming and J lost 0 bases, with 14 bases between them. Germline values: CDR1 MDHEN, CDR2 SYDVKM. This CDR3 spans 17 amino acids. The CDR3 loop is CASSLQPRRTAKNIQYF. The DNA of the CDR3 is TGTGCCAGCAGTTTACAACCGAGGAGAACAGCCAAAAACATTCAGTACTTC.

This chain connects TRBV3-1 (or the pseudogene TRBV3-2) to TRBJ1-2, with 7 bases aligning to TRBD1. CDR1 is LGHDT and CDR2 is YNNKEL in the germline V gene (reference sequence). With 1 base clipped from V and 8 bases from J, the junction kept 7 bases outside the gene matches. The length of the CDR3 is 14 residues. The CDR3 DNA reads TGTGCCAGCAGCCAAGTACAGGGGCTGACGGGCTACACCTTC. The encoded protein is CASSQVQGLTGYTF.

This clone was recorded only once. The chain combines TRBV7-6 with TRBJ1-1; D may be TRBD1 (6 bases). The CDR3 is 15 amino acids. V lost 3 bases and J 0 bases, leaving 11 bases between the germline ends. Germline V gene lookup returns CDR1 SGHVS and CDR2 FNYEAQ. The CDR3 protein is CASSLRGPMNTEAFF. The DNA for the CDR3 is TGTGCCAGCAGCTTGCGGGGGCCTATGAACACTGAAGCTTTCTTT.

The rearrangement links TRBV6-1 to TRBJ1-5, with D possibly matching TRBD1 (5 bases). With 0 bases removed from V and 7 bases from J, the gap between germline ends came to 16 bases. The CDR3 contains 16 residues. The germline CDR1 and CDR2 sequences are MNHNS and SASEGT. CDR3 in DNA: TGTGCCAGCAGTGAAGCGCGAAGACAGACTGTACAGCCCCAGCATTTT. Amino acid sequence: CASSEARRQTVQPQHF.

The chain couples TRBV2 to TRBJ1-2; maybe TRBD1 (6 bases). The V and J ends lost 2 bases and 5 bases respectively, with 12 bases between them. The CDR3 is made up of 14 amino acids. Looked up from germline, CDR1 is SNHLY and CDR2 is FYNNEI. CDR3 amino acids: CASSEPRGAYGYTF. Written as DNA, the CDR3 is TGTGCCAGCAGTGAACCCAGGGGCGCATATGGCTACACCTTC.

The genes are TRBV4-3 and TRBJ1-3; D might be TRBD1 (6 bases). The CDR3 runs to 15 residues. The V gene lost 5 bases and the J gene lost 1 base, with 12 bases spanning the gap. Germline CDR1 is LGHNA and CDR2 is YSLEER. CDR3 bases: TGCGCCAGCAGCGAGGGGACACCTTCTGGAAACACCATATATTTT. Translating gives CASSEGTPSGNTIYF.

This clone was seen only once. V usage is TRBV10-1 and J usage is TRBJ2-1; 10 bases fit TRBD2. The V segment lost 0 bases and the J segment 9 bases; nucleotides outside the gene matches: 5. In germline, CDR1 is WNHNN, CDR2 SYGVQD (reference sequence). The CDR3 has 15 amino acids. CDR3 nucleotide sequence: TGCGCCAGCAGTGAGTCAGCGGGAGGGCCTACTGAGCAGTTCTTC. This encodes CASSESAGGPTEQFF.

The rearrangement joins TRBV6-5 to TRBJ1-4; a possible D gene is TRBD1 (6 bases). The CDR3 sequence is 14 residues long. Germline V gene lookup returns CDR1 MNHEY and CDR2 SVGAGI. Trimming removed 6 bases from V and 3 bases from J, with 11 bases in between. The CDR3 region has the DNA TGTGCCAGCAGCGGGGGGCCCGCTAATGAAAAACTGTTTTTT. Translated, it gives CASSGGPANEKLFF.

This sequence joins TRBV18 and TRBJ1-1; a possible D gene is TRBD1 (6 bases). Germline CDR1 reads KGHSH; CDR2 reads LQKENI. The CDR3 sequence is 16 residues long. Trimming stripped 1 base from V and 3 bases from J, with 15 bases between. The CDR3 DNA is TGTGCCAGCTCACCACTCCTACAGGGTGAGCACACTGAAGCTTTCTTT. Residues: CASSPLLQGEHTEAFF.

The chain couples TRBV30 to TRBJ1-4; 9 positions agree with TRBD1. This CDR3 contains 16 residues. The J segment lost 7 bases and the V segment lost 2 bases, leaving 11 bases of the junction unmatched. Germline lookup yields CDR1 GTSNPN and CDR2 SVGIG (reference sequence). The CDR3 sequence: CAWSRSTGGGTEKLFF. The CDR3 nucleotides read TGTGCCTGGAGTCGCTCCACAGGGGGCGGGACTGAAAAACTGTTTTTT.

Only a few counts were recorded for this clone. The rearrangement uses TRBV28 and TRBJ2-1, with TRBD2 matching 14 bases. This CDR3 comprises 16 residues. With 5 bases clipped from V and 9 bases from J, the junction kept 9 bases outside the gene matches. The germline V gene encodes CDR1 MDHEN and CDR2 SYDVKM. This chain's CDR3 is CASSPTGLAGVGEQFF. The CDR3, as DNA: TGTGCCAGCAGTCCAACGGGACTAGCGGGAGTTGGTGAGCAGTTCTTC.